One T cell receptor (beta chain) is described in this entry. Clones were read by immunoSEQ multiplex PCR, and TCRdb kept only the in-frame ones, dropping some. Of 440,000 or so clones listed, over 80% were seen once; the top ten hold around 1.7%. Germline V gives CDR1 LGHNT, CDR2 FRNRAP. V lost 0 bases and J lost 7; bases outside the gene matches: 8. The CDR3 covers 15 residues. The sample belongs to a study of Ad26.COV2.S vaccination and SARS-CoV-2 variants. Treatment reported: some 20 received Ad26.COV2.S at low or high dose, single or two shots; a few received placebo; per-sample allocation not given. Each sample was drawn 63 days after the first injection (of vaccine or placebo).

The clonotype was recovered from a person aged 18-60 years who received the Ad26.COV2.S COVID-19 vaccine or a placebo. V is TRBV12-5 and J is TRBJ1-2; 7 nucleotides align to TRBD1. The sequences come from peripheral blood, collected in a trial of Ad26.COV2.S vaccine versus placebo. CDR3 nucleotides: TGTGCTAGTGGTTTGGTACTGAGGGGGCTGAGTGGCTACACCTTC. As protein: CASGLVLRGLSGYTF.